A selection of T cell receptor beta chains follows, all from one sample in a study of blood T cells in healthy people across ages. MiXCR, applied by TCRdb to the 5' RACE reads, yields one record per CDR3 protein. Among 1.8 million or so distinct CDR3 sequences, around 42% were seen once, and the ten largest hold roughly 23%. The sequencing sample was made of blood. The receptors here all came from a human donor in good health. The CDR3 runs from the conserved cysteine through the conserved F or W. The D gene is left open where the match is weak. Size values are once, few and many counts, or a class for expanded clones, and some rows have none.

clone_size	v_call	j_call	d_call	cdr3_aa	cdr3_nt
few	TRBV5-1	TRBJ2-1	-	CASSLDPFNEQFF	TGCGCCAGCAGCCTGGACCCATTCAATGAGCAGTTCTTC
once	TRBV7-9	TRBJ1-2	TRBD1	CASSPGTGGPTYGYTF	TGTGCCAGCAGCCCGGGGACAGGGGGACCGACCTATGGCTACACCTTC
-	TRBV7-2	TRBJ2-2	-	CASTSRGGTNTGELFF	TGTGCCAGCACCAGCCGTGGGGGGACGAACACCGGGGAGCTGTTTTTT
-	TRBV28	TRBJ2-5	-	CASRGAGTPTRETQYF	TGTGCCAGCAGGGGAGCCGGGACGCCAACTCGAGAGACCCAGTACTTC
-	TRBV12-5	TRBJ1-5	TRBD1	CASGATTGAPHQPQHF	TGTGCTAGTGGTGCAACCACAGGGGCCCCCCATCAGCCCCAGCATTTT
-	TRBV4-1	TRBJ2-5	-	CASSDMRKAREETQYF	TGCGCCAGCAGCGACATGCGGAAGGCTCGGGAAGAGACCCAGTACTTC
-	TRBV9	TRBJ2-3	-	CAGSVGLGDRGTDTQYF	TGTGCCGGTAGCGTAGGTTTAGGTGACAGAGGCACGGATACGCAGTATTTT
few	TRBV27	TRBJ1-2	-	CASSFGGAHYGYTF	TGTGCCAGCAGTTTTGGGGGGGCGCACTATGGCTACACCTTC
few	TRBV11-2	TRBJ1-1	-	CASSLVAGYTEAFF	TGTGCCAGCAGCTTAGTGGCAGGTTACACTGAAGCTTTCTTT
-	TRBV4-2	TRBJ1-2	-	CASSQGRGRSSYGYTF	TGTGCCAGCAGCCAAGGCCGCGGACGCAGTAGCTATGGCTACACCTTC
few	TRBV20-1	TRBJ2-1	TRBD2	CSAKLAGGYEQFF	TGCAGTGCTAAACTAGCGGGGGGTTATGAGCAGTTCTTC
-	TRBV5-1	TRBJ2-1	TRBD1	CASSSWDSQLEQFF	TGCGCCAGCAGCTCCTGGGACAGCCAGCTTGAGCAGTTCTTC
-	TRBV20-1	TRBJ1-4	-	CSARGGLSDEKLFF	TGCAGTGCTAGGGGTGGGTTATCGGATGAAAAACTGTTTTTT
few	TRBV7-8	TRBJ2-5	TRBD1	CASSTGTGLSYGQYF	TGTGCCAGCAGCACTGGGACAGGGTTATCCTACGGGCAGTACTTC
few	TRBV7-2	TRBJ2-2	-	CASTFTGPGELFF	TGTGCCAGCACCTTTACAGGGCCCGGGGAGCTGTTTTTT
-	TRBV9	TRBJ2-1	-	CASSRGGERFYNEQFF	TGTGCCAGCAGCAGAGGGGGGGAGCGTTTCTACAATGAGCAGTTCTTC
-	TRBV10-3	TRBJ2-7	-	CAISEVASYEQYF	TGTGCCATCAGTGAGGTAGCCTCCTACGAGCAGTACTTC
-	TRBV5-1	TRBJ2-3	-	CASSSGRGGVRTDTQYF	TGCGCCAGCAGCTCGGGGCGGGGCGGGGTCCGCACAGATACGCAGTATTTT
-	TRBV29-1	TRBJ1-2	-	CSVNRVFYGYTF	TGCAGCGTTAACAGGGTTTTCTATGGCTACACCTTC
-	TRBV30	TRBJ1-2	-	CARNSETNYGYTF	TGTGCCCGGAACAGCGAAACTAACTATGGCTACACCTTC
few	TRBV12-3/TRBV12-4	TRBJ1-1	-	CASIPRFRTGSGGTEAFF	TGTGCCAGCATTCCCCGATTTAGGACCGGCTCGGGAGGTACTGAAGCTTTCTTT
-	TRBV7-3	TRBJ2-1	-	CASSLTYGGYNEQFF	TGTGCCAGCAGCTTAACGTATGGCGGTTACAATGAGCAGTTCTTC
few	TRBV6-5	TRBJ2-1	-	CASRDFSGEQFF	TGTGCCAGCAGGGACTTTAGCGGTGAGCAGTTCTTC
few	TRBV7-9	TRBJ1-2	-	CASTWTALNYGYTF	TGTGCCAGCACCTGGACAGCCCTAAACTATGGCTACACCTTC
-	TRBV29-1	TRBJ2-4	-	CSVEGSPFIEYF	TGCAGCGTCGAAGGTAGCCCATTCATTGAGTACTTC
-	TRBV7-9	TRBJ2-3	-	CASSRLDGKDTRYF	TGTGCCAGCAGTCGGCTGGACGGGAAAGATACTAGGTATTTT
-	TRBV29-1	TRBJ2-1	-	CSVVGGTGSYNEQFF	TGCAGCGTTGTGGGGGGGACAGGTTCCTACAATGAGCAGTTCTTC
many	TRBV7-6	TRBJ2-7	-	CASSLQGFSYEQYF	TGTGCCAGCAGCTTACAGGGTTTCTCCTACGAGCAGTACTTC
-	TRBV12-3/TRBV12-4	TRBJ1-2	-	CASSLGARAYGYTF	TGTGCCAGCAGTTTAGGTGCCAGGGCATATGGCTACACCTTC
-	TRBV6-1	TRBJ2-7	-	CASSDRIEQYF	TGTGCCAGCAGTGACAGGATCGAGCAGTACTTC
few	TRBV20-1	TRBJ1-4	-	CSARDREGSGGKLFF	TGCAGTGCTAGAGATCGGGAGGGGTCGGGAGGAAAACTGTTTTTT
-	TRBV20-1	TRBJ1-2	-	CRGTPGGGYGYTF	TGCAGGGGGACGCCGGGGGGCGGCTATGGCTACACCTTC
-	TRBV20-1	TRBJ2-1	TRBD2	CSARVVTSGYNEQFF	TGCAGTGCTAGAGTGGTCACTAGCGGTTATAATGAGCAGTTCTTC
-	TRBV11-2	TRBJ2-2	TRBD1	CASRRTGAVFAGELFF	TGTGCCAGCAGGAGGACAGGGGCAGTGTTTGCCGGGGAGCTGTTTTTT
few	TRBV4-2	TRBJ2-7	-	CASSQVSGQGILYEQYF	TGTGCCAGCAGCCAAGTGTCCGGGCAGGGAATACTCTACGAGCAGTACTTC
-	TRBV12-3/TRBV12-4	TRBJ2-3	-	CASSLGADAQYF	TGTGCCAGCAGTTTGGGAGCAGATGCGCAGTATTTT
-	TRBV12-3/TRBV12-4	TRBJ2-5	-	CASTKGRQGTQYF	TGTGCCAGCACCAAGGGGAGGCAGGGGACCCAGTACTTC
few	TRBV29-1	TRBJ2-1	TRBD1	CSADRVLSEQFF	TGCAGCGCCGACAGGGTCCTAAGTGAGCAGTTCTTC
-	TRBV20-1	TRBJ1-5	-	CSATDSDQPQHF	TGCAGTGCTACTGACAGTGATCAGCCCCAGCATTTT
-	TRBV6-5	TRBJ2-7	-	CASSYGEAPYEQYF	TGTGCCAGCAGTTACGGGGAGGCCCCTTACGAGCAGTACTTC
few	TRBV6-5	TRBJ1-2	-	CASSSPRTGYGYTF	TGTGCCAGCAGCTCCCCGAGGACTGGGTATGGCTACACCTTC
-	TRBV29-1	TRBJ2-5	-	CSADTPRARSQYF	TGCAGCGCTGACACACCCAGGGCCCGGTCCCAGTACTTC
-	TRBV5-8	TRBJ1-5	-	CASSLEVETSDQPQHF	TGTGCCAGCAGCTTAGAGGTCGAAACCTCTGATCAGCCCCAGCATTTT
-	TRBV20-1	TRBJ2-3	-	CSAREGRGISTDTQYF	TGCAGTGCTAGAGAGGGGCGGGGTATTAGCACAGATACGCAGTATTTT
-	TRBV6-5	TRBJ1-2	-	CASSSGGTRLGYTF	TGTGCCAGCAGCTCGGGGGGGACCCGTTTGGGCTACACCTTC
-	TRBV11-1	TRBJ1-1	-	CASSSQSIPNTEAFF	TGTGCCAGCAGCTCACAAAGTATCCCGAACACTGAAGCTTTCTTT
-	TRBV7-9	TRBJ2-5	-	CASSFPSPETQYF	TGTGCCAGCAGCTTCCCATCCCCGGAGACCCAGTACTTC
-	TRBV7-2	TRBJ2-3	TRBD1	CASSAETGRSTDTQYF	TGTGCCAGCAGCGCCGAGACAGGGCGGAGCACAGATACGCAGTATTTT
few	TRBV2	TRBJ2-1	-	CASSKGSYNEQFF	TGTGCCAGCTCGAAGGGCTCCTACAATGAGCAGTTCTTC
-	TRBV28	TRBJ2-3	TRBD2	CALGRGDADTQYF	TGTGCCTTGGGGCGGGGGGACGCAGATACGCAGTATTTT
few	TRBV7-2	TRBJ1-1	TRBD1	CASSLRQGAVGGTEAFF	TGTGCCAGCAGCTTGAGGCAGGGGGCGGTCGGAGGCACTGAAGCTTTCTTT
few	TRBV7-2	TRBJ1-5	-	CASSFTGQNQPQHF	TGTGCCAGCAGCTTCACCGGACAGAATCAGCCCCAGCATTTT
few	TRBV7-2	TRBJ2-5	-	CASSLADGSLRETQYF	TGTGCCAGCAGCTTAGCGGACGGCTCGTTAAGGGAGACCCAGTACTTC